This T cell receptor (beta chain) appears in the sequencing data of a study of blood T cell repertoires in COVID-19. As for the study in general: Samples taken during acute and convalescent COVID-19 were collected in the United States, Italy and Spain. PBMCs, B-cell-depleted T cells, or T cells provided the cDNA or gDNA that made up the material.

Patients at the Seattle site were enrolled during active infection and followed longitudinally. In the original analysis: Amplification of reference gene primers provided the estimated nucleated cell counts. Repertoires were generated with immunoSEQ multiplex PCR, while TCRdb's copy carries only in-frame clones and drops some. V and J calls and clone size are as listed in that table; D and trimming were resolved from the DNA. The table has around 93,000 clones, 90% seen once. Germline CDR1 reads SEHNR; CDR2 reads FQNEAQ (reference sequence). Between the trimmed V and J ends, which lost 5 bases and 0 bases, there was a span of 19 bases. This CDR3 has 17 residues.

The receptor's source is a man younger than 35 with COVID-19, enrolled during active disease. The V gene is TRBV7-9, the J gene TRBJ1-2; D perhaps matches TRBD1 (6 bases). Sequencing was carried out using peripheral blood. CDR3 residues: CASSGLGATKPNYGYTF. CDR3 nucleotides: TGTGCCAGCAGCGGGCTGGGGGCCACCAAACCTAACTATGGCTACACCTTC.